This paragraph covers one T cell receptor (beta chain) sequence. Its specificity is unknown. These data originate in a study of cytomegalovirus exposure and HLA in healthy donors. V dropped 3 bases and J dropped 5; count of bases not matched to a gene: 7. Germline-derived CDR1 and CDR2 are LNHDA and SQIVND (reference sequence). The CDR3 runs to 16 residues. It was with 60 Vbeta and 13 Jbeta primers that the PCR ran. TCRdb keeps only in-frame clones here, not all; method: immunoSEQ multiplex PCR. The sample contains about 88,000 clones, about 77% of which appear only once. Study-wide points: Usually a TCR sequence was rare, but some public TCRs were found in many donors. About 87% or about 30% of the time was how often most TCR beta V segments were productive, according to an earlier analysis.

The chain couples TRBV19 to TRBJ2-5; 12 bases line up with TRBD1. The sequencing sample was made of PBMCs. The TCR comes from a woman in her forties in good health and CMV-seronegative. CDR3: CASSIRDRGQGETQYF. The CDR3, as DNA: TGTGCCAGTAGTATCCGGGACAGGGGGCAAGGGGAGACCCAGTACTTC.